The clone carrying this TCR beta chain was seen a handful of times. Its antigen is unknown. The germline V gene encodes CDR1 SGHTA and CDR2 FQGNSA. The V end lost 5 bases, the J end lost 3 bases, and 19 bases lay between the germline ends. This CDR3 has 16 residues. These data originate in a study of response to subunit inactivated influenza vaccine. TCRdb reprocessed the RT-PCR reads with MiXCR, giving one entry per CDR3 protein. The sample includes hundreds of thousands of distinct CDR3 sequences, 10% to 15% of them seen just once. Notes on the study in general: With each seasonal influenza vaccination, the authors suggested, few new T cells are recruited.

The source material was PBMCs from blood, sampled around seven weeks after vaccination. The chain joins TRBV7-2 to TRBJ2-5; D possibly uses TRBD1 or TRBD2 (5 bases each). The sequence was collected from a man aged 45-65 years who received an inactivated influenza vaccine. The CDR3 DNA is TGTGCCAGCAGCCCACATTACCTTGGGGGAGAAGAGACCCAGTACTTC. The encoded protein is CASSPHYLGGEETQYF.